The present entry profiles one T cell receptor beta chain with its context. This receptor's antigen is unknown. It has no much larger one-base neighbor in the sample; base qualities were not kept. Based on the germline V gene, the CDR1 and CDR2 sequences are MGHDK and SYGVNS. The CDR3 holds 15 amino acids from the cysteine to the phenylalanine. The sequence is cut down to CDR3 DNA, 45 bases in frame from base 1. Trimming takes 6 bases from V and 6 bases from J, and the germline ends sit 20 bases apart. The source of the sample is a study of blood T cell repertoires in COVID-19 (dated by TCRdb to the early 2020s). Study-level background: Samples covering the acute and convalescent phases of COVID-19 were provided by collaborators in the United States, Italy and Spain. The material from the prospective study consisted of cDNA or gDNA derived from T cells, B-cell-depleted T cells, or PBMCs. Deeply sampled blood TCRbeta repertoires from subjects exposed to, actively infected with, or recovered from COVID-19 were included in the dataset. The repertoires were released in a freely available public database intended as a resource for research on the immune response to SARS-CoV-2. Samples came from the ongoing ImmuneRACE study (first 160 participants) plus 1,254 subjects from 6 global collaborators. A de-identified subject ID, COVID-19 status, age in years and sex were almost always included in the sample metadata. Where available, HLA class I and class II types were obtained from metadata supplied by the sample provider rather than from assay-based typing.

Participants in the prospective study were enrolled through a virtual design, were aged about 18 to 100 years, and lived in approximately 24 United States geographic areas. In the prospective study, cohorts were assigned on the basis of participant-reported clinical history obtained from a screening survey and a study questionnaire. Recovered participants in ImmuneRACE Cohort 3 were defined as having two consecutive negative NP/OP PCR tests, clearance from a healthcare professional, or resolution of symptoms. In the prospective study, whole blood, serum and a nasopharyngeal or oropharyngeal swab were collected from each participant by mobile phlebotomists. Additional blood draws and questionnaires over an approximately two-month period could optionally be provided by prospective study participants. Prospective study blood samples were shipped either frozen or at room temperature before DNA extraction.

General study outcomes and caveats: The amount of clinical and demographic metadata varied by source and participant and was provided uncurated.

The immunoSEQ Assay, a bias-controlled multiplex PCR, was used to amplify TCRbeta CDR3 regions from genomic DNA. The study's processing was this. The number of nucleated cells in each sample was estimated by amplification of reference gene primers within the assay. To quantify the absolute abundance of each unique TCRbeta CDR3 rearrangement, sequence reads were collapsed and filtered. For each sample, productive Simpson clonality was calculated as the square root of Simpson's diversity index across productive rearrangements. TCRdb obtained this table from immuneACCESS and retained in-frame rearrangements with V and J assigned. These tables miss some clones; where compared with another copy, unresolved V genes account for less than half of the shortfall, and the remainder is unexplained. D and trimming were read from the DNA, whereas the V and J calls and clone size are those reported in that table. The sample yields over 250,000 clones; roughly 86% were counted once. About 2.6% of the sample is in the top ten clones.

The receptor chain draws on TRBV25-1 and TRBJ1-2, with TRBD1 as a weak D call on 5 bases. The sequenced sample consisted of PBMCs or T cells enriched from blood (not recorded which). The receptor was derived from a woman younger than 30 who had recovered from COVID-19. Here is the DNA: TGTGCCAGCAGCTCCCAGGGCCAGGGCTGGAATGGCTACACCTTC. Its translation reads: CASSSQGQGWNGYTF.